This entry describes one TCR beta chain. This CDR3 is 17 amino acids long. V dropped 4 bases and J dropped 0 bases, with 13 bases sitting between them. CDR1 and CDR2 from the germline V gene are MNHNS and SASEGT. This entry comes from a study of blood T cell repertoires in COVID-19. Overall study context: T cells, B-cell-depleted T cells, or PBMCs provided the cDNA or gDNA that served as material.

Original methodology: Estimation of nucleated cell counts relied on the amplification of reference gene primers. Libraries were prepared by immunoSEQ multiplex PCR; TCRdb keeps only in-frame clonotypes and omits some of them. The V and J calls and clone size are taken from that table; D and trimming were inferred from the DNA. Of 120,000 to 150,000 clones listed, around 82% are singletons. Sequencing was performed on peripheral blood. The chain couples TRBV6-1 to TRBJ2-6, with D perhaps matching TRBD1 (5 bases). The sequence was obtained from a human donor with acute or convalescent COVID-19. The donor label of this sample is uncertain. In nucleotides, the CDR3 is TGTGCCAGCAGTGGGGGCTCCCTGGGCTCTGGGGCCAACGTCCTGACTTTC. Translating it yields CASSGGSLGSGANVLTF.